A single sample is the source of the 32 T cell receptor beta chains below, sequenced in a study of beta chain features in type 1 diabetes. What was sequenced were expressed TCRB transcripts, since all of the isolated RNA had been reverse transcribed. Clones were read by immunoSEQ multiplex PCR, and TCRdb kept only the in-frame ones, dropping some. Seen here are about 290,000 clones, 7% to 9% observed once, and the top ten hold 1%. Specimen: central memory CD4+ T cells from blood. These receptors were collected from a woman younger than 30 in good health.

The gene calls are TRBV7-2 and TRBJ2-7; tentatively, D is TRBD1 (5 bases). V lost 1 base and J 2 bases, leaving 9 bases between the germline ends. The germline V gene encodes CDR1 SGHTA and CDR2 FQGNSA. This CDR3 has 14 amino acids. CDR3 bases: TGTGCCAGCAGCTTAGATCTGGGGCCCTACGAGCAGTACTTC. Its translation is CASSLDLGPYEQYF.

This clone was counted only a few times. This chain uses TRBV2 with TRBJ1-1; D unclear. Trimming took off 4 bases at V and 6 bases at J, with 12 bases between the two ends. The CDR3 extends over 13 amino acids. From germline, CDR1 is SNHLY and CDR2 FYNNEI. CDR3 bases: TGTGCCAGCAGTGGTGGAGAACGAGCTGAAGCTTTCTTT. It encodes CASSGGERAEAFF.

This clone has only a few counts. This chain's CDR3 is CASSQGDSGYEQYF. The CDR3 DNA follows: TGTGCCAGCTCACAAGGGGACAGCGGCTACGAGCAGTACTTC. The chain links TRBV18 to TRBJ2-7; the match to TRBD1 covers 7 bases. This CDR3 has 14 amino acids. J gave up 3 bases and V 4 bases, and 6 bases lay outside the gene matches. The germline gives CDR1 KGHSH, CDR2 LQKENI.

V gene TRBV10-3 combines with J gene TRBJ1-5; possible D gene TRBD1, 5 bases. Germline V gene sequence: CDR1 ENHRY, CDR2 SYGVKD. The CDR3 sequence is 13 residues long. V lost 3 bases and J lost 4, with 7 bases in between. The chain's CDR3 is CAISDRANQPQHF. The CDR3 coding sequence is TGTGCCATCAGTGACAGGGCTAATCAGCCCCAGCATTTT.

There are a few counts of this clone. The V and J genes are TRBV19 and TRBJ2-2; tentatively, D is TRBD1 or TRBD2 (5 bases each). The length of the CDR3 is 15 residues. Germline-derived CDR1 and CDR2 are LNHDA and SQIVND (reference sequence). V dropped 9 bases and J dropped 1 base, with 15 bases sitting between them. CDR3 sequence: CASRGWVGNTGELFF. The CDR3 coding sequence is TGTGCCAGCCGGGGCTGGGTCGGGAACACCGGGGAGCTGTTTTTT. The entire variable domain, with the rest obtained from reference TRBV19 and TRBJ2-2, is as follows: DGGITQSPKYLFRKEGQNVTLSCEQNLNHDAMYWYRQDPGQGLRLIYYSQIVNDFQKGDIAEGYSVSREKKESFPLTVTSAQKNPTAFYLCASRGWVGNTGELFFGEGSRLTVL.

Written as DNA, the CDR3 is TGTGCCAGCTCACCTCCAGGTGAAAGGGCCAAAAACATTCAGTACTTC. Residues: CASSPPGERAKNIQYF. The chain recombines TRBV18 with TRBJ2-4, with D hard to call. The germline gives CDR1 KGHSH, CDR2 LQKENI. Trimming cost V 3 bases and J 1 base, with 13 bases left between them. This CDR3 comprises 16 residues. Drawing the rest from reference TRBV18 and TRBJ2-4, the complete variable domain is NAGVMQNPRHLVRRRGQEARLRCSPMKGHSHVYWYRQLPEEGLKFMVYLQKENIIDESGMPKERFSAEFPKEGPSILRIQQVVRGDSAAYFCASSPPGERAKNIQYFGAGTRLSVL.

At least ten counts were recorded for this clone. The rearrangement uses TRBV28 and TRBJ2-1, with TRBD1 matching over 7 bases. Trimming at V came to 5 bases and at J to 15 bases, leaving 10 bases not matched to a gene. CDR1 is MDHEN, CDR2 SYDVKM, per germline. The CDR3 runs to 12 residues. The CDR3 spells CASSLRQGKLFF. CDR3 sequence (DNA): TGTGCCAGCAGTCTCCGACAGGGAAAGCTGTTCTTC.

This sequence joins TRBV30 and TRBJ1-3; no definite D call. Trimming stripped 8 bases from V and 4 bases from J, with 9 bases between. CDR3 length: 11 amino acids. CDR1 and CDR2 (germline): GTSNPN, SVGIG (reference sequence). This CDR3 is CAHSLGNTIYF. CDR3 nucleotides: TGTGCCCACTCACTCGGAAACACCATATATTTT.

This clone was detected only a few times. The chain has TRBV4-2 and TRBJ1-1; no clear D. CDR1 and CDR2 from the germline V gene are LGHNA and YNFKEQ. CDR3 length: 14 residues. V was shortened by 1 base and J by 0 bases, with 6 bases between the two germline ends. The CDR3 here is CASSQGGMNTEAFF. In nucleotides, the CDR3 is TGTGCCAGCAGCCAAGGGGGTATGAACACTGAAGCTTTCTTT.

The DNA of the CDR3 is TGTGCCAGCAGCTCGGAGCGGGAGGCCTACAATGAGCAGTTCTTC. It is translated as CASSSEREAYNEQFF. The chain has TRBV7-2 and TRBJ2-1, with 9 bases matching TRBD2. The CDR3 runs to 15 residues. The ends lost 4 bases at V and 2 bases at J; junction bases unmatched: 3. In germline, CDR1 is SGHTA, CDR2 FQGNSA.

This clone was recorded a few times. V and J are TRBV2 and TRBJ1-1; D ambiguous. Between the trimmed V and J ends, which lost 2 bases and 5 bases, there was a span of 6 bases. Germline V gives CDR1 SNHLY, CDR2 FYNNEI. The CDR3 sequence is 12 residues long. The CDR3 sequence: CASSEFGTEAFF. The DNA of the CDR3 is TGTGCCAGCAGTGAATTCGGGACTGAAGCTTTCTTT.

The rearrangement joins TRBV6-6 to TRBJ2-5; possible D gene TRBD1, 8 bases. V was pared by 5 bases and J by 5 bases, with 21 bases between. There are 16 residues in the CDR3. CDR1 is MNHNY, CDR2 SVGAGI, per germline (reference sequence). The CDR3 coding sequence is TGTGCCAGCAGTCCCCTTACAGGGGGGAGGGATGAGACCCAGTACTTC. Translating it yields CASSPLTGGRDETQYF.

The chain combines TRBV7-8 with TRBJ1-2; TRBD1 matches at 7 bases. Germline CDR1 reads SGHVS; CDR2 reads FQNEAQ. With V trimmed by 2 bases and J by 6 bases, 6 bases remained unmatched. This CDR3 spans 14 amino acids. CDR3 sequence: CASSLYGTENGYTF. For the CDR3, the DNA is TGTGCCAGCAGCTTATACGGGACAGAAAATGGCTACACCTTC.

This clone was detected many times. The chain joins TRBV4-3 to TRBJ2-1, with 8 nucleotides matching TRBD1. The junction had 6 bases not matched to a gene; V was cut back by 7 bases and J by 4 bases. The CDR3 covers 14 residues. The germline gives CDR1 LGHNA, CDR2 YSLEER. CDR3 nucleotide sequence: TGCGCCAGCACGCCGGGACAGGTTTACAATGAGCAGTTCTTC. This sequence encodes CASTPGQVYNEQFF.

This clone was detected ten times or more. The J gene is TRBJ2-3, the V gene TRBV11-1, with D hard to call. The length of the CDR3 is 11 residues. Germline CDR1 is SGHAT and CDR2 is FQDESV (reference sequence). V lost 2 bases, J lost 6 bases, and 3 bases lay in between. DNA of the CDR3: TGTGCCAGCAGCTTATCGGATACGCAGTATTTT. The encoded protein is CASSLSDTQYF.

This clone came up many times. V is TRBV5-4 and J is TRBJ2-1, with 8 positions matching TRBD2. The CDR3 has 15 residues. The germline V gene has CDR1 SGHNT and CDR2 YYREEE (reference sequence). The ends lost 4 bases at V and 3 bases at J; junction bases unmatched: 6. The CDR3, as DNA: TGTGCCAGCAGCCAGGGACTAGGTCTCTACAATGAGCAGTTCTTC. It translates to CASSQGLGLYNEQFF.

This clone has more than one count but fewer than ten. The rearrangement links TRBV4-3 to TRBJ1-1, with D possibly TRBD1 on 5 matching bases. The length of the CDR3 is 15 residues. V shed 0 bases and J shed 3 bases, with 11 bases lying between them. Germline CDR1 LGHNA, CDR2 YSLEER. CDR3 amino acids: CASSQDPGRDTEAFF. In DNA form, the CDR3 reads TGCGCCAGCAGCCAAGACCCGGGACGAGACACTGAAGCTTTCTTT.

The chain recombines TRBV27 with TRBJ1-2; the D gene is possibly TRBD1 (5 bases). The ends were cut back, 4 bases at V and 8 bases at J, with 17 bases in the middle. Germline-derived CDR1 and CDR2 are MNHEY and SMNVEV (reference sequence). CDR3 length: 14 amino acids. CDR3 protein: CASSSAGSTKGYTF. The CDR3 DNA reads TGTGCCAGCAGTTCCGCAGGGAGCACTAAGGGCTACACCTTC.

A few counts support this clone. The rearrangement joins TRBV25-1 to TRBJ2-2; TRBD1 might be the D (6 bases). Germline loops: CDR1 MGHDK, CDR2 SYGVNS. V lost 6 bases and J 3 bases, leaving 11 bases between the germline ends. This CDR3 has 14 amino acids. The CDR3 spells CASRRAGDTGELFF. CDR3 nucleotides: TGTGCCAGCAGACGGGCAGGGGACACCGGGGAGCTGTTTTTT. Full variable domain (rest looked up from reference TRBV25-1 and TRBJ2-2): EADIYQTPRYLVIGTGKKITLECSQTMGHDKMYWYQQDPGMELHLIHYSYGVNSTEKGDLSSESTVSRIRTEHFPLTLESARPSHTSQYLCASRRAGDTGELFFGEGSRLTVL.

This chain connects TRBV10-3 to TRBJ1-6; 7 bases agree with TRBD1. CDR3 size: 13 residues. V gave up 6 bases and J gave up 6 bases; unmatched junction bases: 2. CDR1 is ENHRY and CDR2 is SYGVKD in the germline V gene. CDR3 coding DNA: TGTGCCATCAGCCCAGGGGGTAATTCACCCCTCCACTTT. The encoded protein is CAISPGGNSPLHF.

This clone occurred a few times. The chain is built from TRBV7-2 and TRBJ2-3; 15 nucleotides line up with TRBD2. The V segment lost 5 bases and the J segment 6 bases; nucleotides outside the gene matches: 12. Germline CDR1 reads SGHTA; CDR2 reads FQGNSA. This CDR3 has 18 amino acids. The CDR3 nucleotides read TGTGCCAGCAGCAAGGACCCGGGACTAGCGGGGGGTACGGATACGCAGTATTTT. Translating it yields CASSKDPGLAGGTDTQYF.

This chain's CDR3 is CASGRGETDIQYF. CDR3 nucleotides: TGTGCCAGCGGACGGGGGGAAACGGACATTCAGTACTTC. The chain couples TRBV6-5 to TRBJ2-4; 7 nucleotides line up with TRBD2. The CDR3 is 13 residues long. Per the germline V gene, CDR1 is MNHEY and CDR2 is SVGAGI. The J segment lost 8 bases and the V segment lost 8 bases, leaving 9 bases of the junction unmatched.

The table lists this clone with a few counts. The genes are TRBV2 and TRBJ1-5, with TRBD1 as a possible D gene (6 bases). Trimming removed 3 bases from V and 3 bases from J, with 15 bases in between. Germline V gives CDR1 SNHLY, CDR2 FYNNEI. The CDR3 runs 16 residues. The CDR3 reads CASSEPGKGHNQPQHF. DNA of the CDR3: TGTGCCAGCAGTGAGCCAGGGAAGGGACACAATCAGCCCCAGCATTTT.

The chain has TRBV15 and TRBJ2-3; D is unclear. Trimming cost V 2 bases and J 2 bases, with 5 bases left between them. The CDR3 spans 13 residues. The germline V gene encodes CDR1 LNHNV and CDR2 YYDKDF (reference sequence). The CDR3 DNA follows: TGTGCCACCAGCAGACCAGCCACAGATACGCAGTATTTT. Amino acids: CATSRPATDTQYF.

In DNA, the CDR3 is TGTGCCAGCAGCTTAGCTCGCGGGGGGGCCCCACGCCTCACAGATACGCAGTATTTT. Its translation is CASSLARGGAPRLTDTQYF. V and J are TRBV7-2 and TRBJ2-3, with 9 nucleotides matching TRBD2. Germline CDR1 is SGHTA and CDR2 is FQGNSA. The trim removed 0 bases at V and 2 bases at J, leaving 12 bases unmatched. This CDR3 spans 19 amino acids.

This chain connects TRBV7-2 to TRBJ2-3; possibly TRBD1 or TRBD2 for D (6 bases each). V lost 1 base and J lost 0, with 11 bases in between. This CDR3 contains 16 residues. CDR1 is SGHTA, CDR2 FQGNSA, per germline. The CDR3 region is CASSLGGGGSTDTQYF. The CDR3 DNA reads TGTGCCAGCAGCTTAGGAGGGGGAGGTAGCACAGATACGCAGTATTTT.

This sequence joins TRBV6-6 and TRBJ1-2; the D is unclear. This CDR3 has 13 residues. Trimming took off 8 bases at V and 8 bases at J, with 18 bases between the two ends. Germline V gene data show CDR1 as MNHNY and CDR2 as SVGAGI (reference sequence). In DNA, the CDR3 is TGTGCCAGCGGGAACAACCAGGAGCGAGGCTACACCTTC. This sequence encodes CASGNNQERGYTF.

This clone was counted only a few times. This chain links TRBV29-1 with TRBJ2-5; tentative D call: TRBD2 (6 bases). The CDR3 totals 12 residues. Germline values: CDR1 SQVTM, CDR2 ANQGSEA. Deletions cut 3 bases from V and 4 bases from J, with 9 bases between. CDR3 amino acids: CSVEEGLETQYF. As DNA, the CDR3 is TGCAGCGTTGAGGAGGGACTAGAGACCCAGTACTTC. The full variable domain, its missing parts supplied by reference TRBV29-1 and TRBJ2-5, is SAVISQKPSRDICQRGTSLTIQCQVDSQVTMMFWYRQQPGQSLTLIATANQGSEATYESGFVIDKFPISRPNLTFSTLTVSNMSPEDSSIYLCSVEEGLETQYFGPGTRLLVL.

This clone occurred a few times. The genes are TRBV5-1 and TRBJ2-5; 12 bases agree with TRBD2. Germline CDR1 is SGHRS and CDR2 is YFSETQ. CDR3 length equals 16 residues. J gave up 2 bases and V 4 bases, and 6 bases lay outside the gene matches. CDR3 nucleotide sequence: TGCGCCAGCAGCGTAGGACTAGCGGGGAGGCAAGAGACCCAGTACTTC. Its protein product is CASSVGLAGRQETQYF.

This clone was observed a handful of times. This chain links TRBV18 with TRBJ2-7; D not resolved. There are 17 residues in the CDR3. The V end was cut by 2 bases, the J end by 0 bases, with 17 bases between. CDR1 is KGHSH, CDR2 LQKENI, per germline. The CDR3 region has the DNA TGTGCCAGCTCACCAAACAACGCACAATATCACTCCTACGAGCAGTACTTC. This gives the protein CASSPNNAQYHSYEQYF.

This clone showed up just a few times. This CDR3 is CASSKQGDREKLFF. As DNA, the CDR3 is TGTGCCAGCAGCAAACAGGGGGATCGGGAAAAACTGTTTTTT. This chain connects TRBV2 to TRBJ1-4; TRBD1 matches 8 bases. This CDR3 contains 14 residues. Trimming cost V 6 bases and J 8 bases; bases outside gene matches: 8. Germline V CDR1 and CDR2: SNHLY, FYNNEI.

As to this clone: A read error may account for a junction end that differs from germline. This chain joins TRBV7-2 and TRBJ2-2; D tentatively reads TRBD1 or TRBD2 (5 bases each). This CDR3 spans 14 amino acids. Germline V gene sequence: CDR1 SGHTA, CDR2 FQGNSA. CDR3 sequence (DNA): TGCGCCAGCAGCCATGCAACAGGAGGCGGGGAGCTGTTTTTT. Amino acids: CASSHATGGGELFF.